In this sample, the clone carrying this T cell receptor beta chain turned up a few times. The antigen is not known. Per germline, CDR1 DFQATT and CDR2 SNEGSKA (reference sequence). This CDR3 has 14 amino acids. The J segment lost 2 bases and the V segment lost 0 bases, leaving 3 bases of the junction unmatched. TCRdb called the 5' RACE reads again in MiXCR, with one record for every CDR3 protein. The sample lists fewer than 550,000 distinct CDR3 sequences; 20% were seen once. This sample was included in a study of T-cell memory formation after mild COVID-19. Study as a whole: Largely, the TCR clusters proved donor specific. Overall study results and limits: A balance of CD4 and CD8 characterized clones contracting day 15 to 85, whereas later expanders leaned CD4+. Certain responding clones were present in pre-infection memory, suggesting participation of cross-reactive memory. Researchers report contracting CD4+ clones mostly in CM and EM, with CD8+ clones in EMRA.

This chain joins TRBV20-1 and TRBJ2-7; TRBD1 matches 8 bases. This TCR derives from an adult woman who had mild COVID-19 (a few samples of this study predate the infection). Cell type and time point are not known. The sequenced sample was PBMCs or a T cell subset sorted from them (not recorded which). The CDR3 nucleotides read TGCAGTGCTAGAGATAGGGACAGGACCTACGAGCAGTACTTC. Encoded protein: CSARDRDRTYEQYF.